This TCR beta chain was sequenced during a study of regulatory T cells in long-lasting Graves disease (dated by TCRdb to the early 2020s). In the study overall: Patients with newly diagnosed Graves' disease had been on antithyroid drugs for under 3 months. This study used TCR sequencing and RNA sequencing of peripheral blood to compare persistent Graves' disease patients against newly diagnosed Graves' disease patients. The study was conducted in China and was registered as a clinical trial. A total of around 35 samples were covered by TCR sequencing, comprising some 13 persistent and 20 or so newly diagnosed Graves' disease patients. General findings and caveats noted by the study authors: Sequencing and analysis were restricted to the TCR beta chain. Because the primary lesion, thyroid tissue, could not be accessed, the study looked at peripheral blood alone. The small sample size was acknowledged by the authors as a limitation that may reduce accuracy. Persistent disease showed preferential use of TRBV28, TRBJ1-2 and TRBJ2-5, whereas newly diagnosed disease favored TRBV20-1 and TRBJ2-1. A larger number of public clonotypes was shared among persistent patients (approximately 2,600) than among newly diagnosed patients (roughly 980). Compared with newly diagnosed patients, persistent Graves' disease patients had lower TCR Shannon entropy and fewer highly expanded clones, which suggests clonal expansion.

Receptors were amplified or captured by multiplex PCR. The instrument was an Illumina HiSeq 4000. TCR beta libraries were built with iRepertoire HTBI primers and Arm-PCR amplification of CDR3 regions. Gel purification was performed on PCR products prior to sequencing. Under the source paper's analysis protocol: Gene usage analysis of CDR3 amino acid clonotypes used the roughly 60 TRBV and more than 13 TRBJ segments found across samples. COPE and FqMerger were used to merge filtered high-quality paired reads into contigs. BLAST was used to align contigs to IMGT TRBV, TRBD and TRBJ reference genes, and CDR3 was defined according to IMGT. Highly expanded clones were defined as clonotypes with a frequency above 0.1%. Repertoire diversity was measured by Shannon entropy, and V-J evenness by the Gini coefficient. Clonotypes shared by more than one individual were considered public. TCRdb handled the public reads itself, with Q25 trimming in fastp and clone calling in MiXCR, and kept productive beta chains. When rows share a CDR3 protein, they turn into one entry using the most common DNA and genes. TCRdb, not the authors, supplied the V and J calls. The sample table holds 200,000 to 250,000 distinct CDR3 sequences, of which roughly 18% were seen once. The ten largest clones take up approximately 20% of the sample.

The germline V gene encodes CDR1 MNHEY and CDR2 SVGAGI. Trimming removed 4 bases from V and 9 bases from J, leaving 22 bases between the germline ends. Its CDR3 holds 16 amino acids, cysteine through phenylalanine. Only CDR3 DNA remains: 48 bases, in frame from the first base. As for this clonotype: Its target antigen remains unknown. No base quality values were provided; no much bigger clone lies one nucleotide off.

The time point label, read with the paper, signifies: newly diagnosed GD, antithyroid drugs for less than 3 months. RNA was extracted from PBMCs in TRIzol for both TCR sequencing and RNA sequencing. Graves' disease was diagnosed according to American Thyroid Association guidelines. Patients were recruited from an endocrinology department in Xi'an, China. Each patient gave approximately 9 milliliters of peripheral blood, collected in an EDTA anticoagulant tube. Ficoll Paque Plus density gradient separation was used to isolate PBMCs, and no further T cell sorting was performed. An Agilent 2100 Bioanalyzer and agarose gel were used to check RNA quality, while a NanoDrop 2000 measured RNA concentration.

The source is a female donor with Graves disease. In this chain, TRBV6-5 is recombined with TRBJ2-1; 6 matching bases give a weak D call of TRBD2. The starting material was peripheral blood mononuclear cells (PBMCs), obtained at new diagnosis, from a patient treated with antithyroid drugs. The DNA sequence reads TGTGCCAGCAGTTCCTCCGGGACTCCCTCCCACGGTGAGCAGTTCTTC. This codes for CASSSSGTPSHGEQFF.